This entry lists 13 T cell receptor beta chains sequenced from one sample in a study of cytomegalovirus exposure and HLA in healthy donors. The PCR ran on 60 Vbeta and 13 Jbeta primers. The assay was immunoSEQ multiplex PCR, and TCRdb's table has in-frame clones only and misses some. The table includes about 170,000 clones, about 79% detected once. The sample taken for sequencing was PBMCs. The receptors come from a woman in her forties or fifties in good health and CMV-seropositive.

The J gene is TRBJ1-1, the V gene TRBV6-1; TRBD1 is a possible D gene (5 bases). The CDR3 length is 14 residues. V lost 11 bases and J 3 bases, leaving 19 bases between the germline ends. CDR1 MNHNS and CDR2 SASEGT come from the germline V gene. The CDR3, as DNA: TGTGCCTCCCTTTATAGAGCGGGGGACACTGAAGCTTTCTTT. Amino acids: CASLYRAGDTEAFF.

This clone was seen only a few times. The CDR3 sequence: CASSGLADSSTDTQYF. As DNA, the CDR3 is TGTGCCAGCAGTGGTTTAGCGGATTCTAGCACAGATACGCAGTATTTT. V and J are TRBV2 and TRBJ2-3; perhaps TRBD2 as D (6 bases). The CDR3 length is 16 residues. Trimming left V 4 bases short and J 0 bases short, with 14 bases between. From germline, CDR1 is SNHLY and CDR2 FYNNEI.

The CDR3 region is CSAFAAGKNIQYF. The CDR3 nucleotides are TGCAGCGCCTTCGCAGCCGGGAAAAACATTCAGTACTTC. The chain has TRBV29-1 and TRBJ2-4, with D hard to call. This CDR3 is built from 13 residues. Trimming stripped 7 bases from V and 4 bases from J, with 14 bases between. Per the germline V gene, CDR1 is SQVTM and CDR2 is ANQGSEA. The full variable domain, its missing parts supplied by reference TRBV29-1 and TRBJ2-4, is SAVISQKPSRDICQRGTSLTIQCQVDSQVTMMFWYRQQPGQSLTLIATANQGSEATYESGFVIDKFPISRPNLTFSTLTVSNMSPEDSSIYLCSAFAAGKNIQYFGAGTRLSVL.

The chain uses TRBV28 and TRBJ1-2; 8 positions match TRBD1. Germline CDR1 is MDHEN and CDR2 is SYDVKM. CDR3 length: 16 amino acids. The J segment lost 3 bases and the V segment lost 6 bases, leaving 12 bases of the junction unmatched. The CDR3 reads CASRLRNRGYDYGYTF. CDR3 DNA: TGTGCCAGCAGACTGCGGAACAGGGGGTATGACTATGGCTACACCTTC.

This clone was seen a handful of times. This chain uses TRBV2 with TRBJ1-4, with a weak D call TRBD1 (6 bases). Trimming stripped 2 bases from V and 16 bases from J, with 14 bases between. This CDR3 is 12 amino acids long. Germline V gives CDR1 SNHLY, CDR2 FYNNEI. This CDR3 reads CASSELRDIEFF. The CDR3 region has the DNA TGTGCCAGCAGTGAACTGAGGGACATTGAGTTTTTT.

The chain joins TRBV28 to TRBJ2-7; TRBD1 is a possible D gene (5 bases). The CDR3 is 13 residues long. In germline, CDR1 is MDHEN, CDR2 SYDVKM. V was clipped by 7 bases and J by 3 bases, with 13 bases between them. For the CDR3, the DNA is TGTGCCAGCACAGGGTGGGGAAACTACGAGCAGTACTTC. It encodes CASTGWGNYEQYF. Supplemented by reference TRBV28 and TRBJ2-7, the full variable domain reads DVKVTQSSRYLVKRTGEKVFLECVQDMDHENMFWYRQDPGLGLRLIYFSYDVKMKEKGDIPEGYSVSREKKERFSLILESASTNQTSMYLCASTGWGNYEQYFGPGTRLTVT.

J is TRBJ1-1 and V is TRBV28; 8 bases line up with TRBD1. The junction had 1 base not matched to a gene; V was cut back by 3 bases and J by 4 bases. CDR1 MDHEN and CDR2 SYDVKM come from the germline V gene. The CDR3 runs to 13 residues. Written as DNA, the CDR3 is TGTGCCAGCAGTTTTGGACAGGGCACTGAAGCTTTCTTT. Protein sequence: CASSFGQGTEAFF.

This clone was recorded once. The CDR3 DNA reads as TGTGCCAGCAGCTTGTTCCACGGACTAGGGGAGACCCAGTACTTC. This translates into CASSLFHGLGETQYF. V and J are TRBV7-2 and TRBJ2-5; 7 bases are shared with TRBD2. CDR1 and CDR2 (germline): SGHTA, FQGNSA. This CDR3 is built from 15 residues. The trim removed 3 bases at V and 5 bases at J, leaving 9 bases unmatched.

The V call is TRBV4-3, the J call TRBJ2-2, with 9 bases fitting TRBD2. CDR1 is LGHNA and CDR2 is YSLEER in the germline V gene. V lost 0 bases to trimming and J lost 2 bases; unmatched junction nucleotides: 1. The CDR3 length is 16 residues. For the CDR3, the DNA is TGCGCCAGCAGCCAAGAGGGACTAGCTAACACCGGGGAGCTGTTTTTT. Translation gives CASSQEGLANTGELFF.

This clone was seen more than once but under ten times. CDR3 amino acids: CASSRGQPYEQYF. The CDR3 region has the DNA TGTGCCAGCTCACGAGGACAGCCTTACGAGCAGTACTTC. J is TRBJ2-7 and V is TRBV18, with D possibly TRBD1 on 6 matching bases. The V gene lost 4 bases and the J gene lost 4 bases, with 11 bases spanning the gap. The CDR3 runs to 13 residues. Germline CDR1 and CDR2: KGHSH and LQKENI.

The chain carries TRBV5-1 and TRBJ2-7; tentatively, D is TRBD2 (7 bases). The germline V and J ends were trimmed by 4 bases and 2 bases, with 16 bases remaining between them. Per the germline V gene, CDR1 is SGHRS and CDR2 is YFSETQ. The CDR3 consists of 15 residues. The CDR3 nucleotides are TGCGCCAGCAGCCCGAGGGGGGGGGCGCCCTACGAGCAGTACTTC. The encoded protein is CASSPRGGAPYEQYF.

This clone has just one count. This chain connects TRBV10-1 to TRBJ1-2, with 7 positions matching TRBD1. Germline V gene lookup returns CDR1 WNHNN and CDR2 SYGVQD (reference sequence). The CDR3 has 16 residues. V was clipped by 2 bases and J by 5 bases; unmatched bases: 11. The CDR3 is CASSEITGALPYGYTF. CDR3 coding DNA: TGCGCCAGCAGTGAGATAACAGGGGCGCTCCCTTATGGCTACACCTTC.

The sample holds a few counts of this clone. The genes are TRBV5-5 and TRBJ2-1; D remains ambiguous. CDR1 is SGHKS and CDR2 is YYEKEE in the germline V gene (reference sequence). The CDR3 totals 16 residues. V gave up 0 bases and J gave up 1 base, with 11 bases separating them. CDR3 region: CASSLGYGPSYNEQFF. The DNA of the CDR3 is TGTGCCAGCAGCTTGGGATATGGGCCTTCCTACAATGAGCAGTTCTTC.